This record looks at one TCR beta chain sequence and its context. Its antigen is unidentified. CDR3 length: 13 amino acids. Looked up from germline, CDR1 is SGHNT and CDR2 is YENEEA. Deletions cut 5 bases from V and 11 bases from J, with 15 bases between. TCRdb's table, derived via immunoSEQ multiplex PCR, lists solely in-frame clones and lacks some. Among about 89,000 clones listed, 84% were seen once. The record originates from a study of cytomegalovirus exposure and HLA in healthy donors. Whole-study context: Later, an analysis reported that the 95 to 150 validation repertoires had used the same platform as the roughly 700 first-cohort repertoires.

Separate from the roughly 700-subject first cohort, the roughly 130-subject validation cohort was the one that the donors belonged to. Overall study findings and caveats: Rare TCR sequences dominated, though some public TCRs recurred in many donors. Cytomegalovirus-associated TCR beta chains were listed, numbering around 150.

This receptor was obtained from a woman aged 18-29 years in good health and CMV-seropositive. The V call is TRBV11-3, the J call TRBJ2-2, with TRBD2 as a possible D gene (6 bases). Sequencing input: PBMCs. DNA of the CDR3: TGTGCCAGCAGCGGGTTCGGGGGAAGAGAGCTGTTTTTT. Translating gives CASSGFGGRELFF.